These 12 T cell receptor beta chains share one sample of origin, sequenced in a study of shared clonotypes between healthy human individuals. Assay used: immunoSEQ multiplex PCR; TCRdb lists only in-frame clones, some missing. The sample records roughly 1,800,000 clones, approximately 95% being singletons. Terminally differentiated effector memory CD45RA+ cells were excluded from the naive CD8 cells, which were CD45RO-negative and positively selected for CCR7. Material for sequencing was naive CD8+ T cells sorted from blood. The source is a man between 18 and 29 years old in good health.

This sequence joins TRBV12-5 and TRBJ1-6; no clear D. Trimming left V 5 bases short and J 9 bases short, with 17 bases between. The CDR3 contains 15 residues. Germline CDR1 and CDR2: LGHNT and FRNRAP. The CDR3 spells CASGRPGPSGSPLHF. CDR3 bases: TGTGCTAGTGGTCGGCCGGGTCCCTCGGGTTCACCCCTCCACTTT. The complete variable domain, with remaining parts taken from reference TRBV12-5 and TRBJ1-6, reads DARVTQTPRHKVTEMGQEVTMRCQPILGHNTVFWYRQTMMQGLELLAYFRNRAPLDDSGMPKDRFSAEMPDATLATLKIQPSEPRDSAVYFCASGRPGPSGSPLHFGNGTRLTVT.

This chain connects TRBV6-5 to TRBJ1-1; tentative D call: TRBD1 (6 bases). CDR3 length equals 14 residues. Germline-derived CDR1 and CDR2 are MNHEY and SVGAGI. V dropped 2 bases and J dropped 6 bases, with 13 bases sitting between them. The DNA for the CDR3 is TGTGCCAGCAGTTACACGGCAGGGGTAGCTGAAGCTTTCTTT. Residues: CASSYTAGVAEAFF.

This clone was recorded once. The rearrangement uses TRBV2 and TRBJ1-5; D uncertain. CDR3 size: 13 residues. V was trimmed by 2 bases and J by 5 bases, leaving 7 bases between them. Germline CDR1 and CDR2: SNHLY and FYNNEI. The CDR3 loop reads CASSERHDQPQHF. The CDR3 region has the DNA TGTGCCAGCAGTGAACGGCATGATCAGCCCCAGCATTTT.

This clone came up once. This chain joins TRBV5-1 and TRBJ2-5; TRBD1 matches at 7 bases. The CDR3 spans 15 residues. From germline, CDR1 is SGHRS and CDR2 YFSETQ. Trimming removed 4 bases from V and 4 bases from J; junction bases left unmatched: 10. The CDR3 loop reads CASSPRPGTAETQYF. Here the CDR3 DNA reads TGCGCCAGCAGCCCCCGACCCGGGACAGCAGAGACCCAGTACTTC.

The chain couples TRBV5-5 to TRBJ2-3, with a tentative D call TRBD2 (6 bases). Trimming removed 2 bases from V and 2 bases from J, with 12 bases in between. This CDR3 has 15 amino acids. Per the germline V gene, CDR1 is SGHKS and CDR2 is YYEKEE (reference sequence). The CDR3 region is CASSFRDLNTDTQYF. CDR3 nucleotides: TGTGCCAGCAGCTTTCGGGACTTAAACACAGATACGCAGTATTTT.

J is TRBJ2-7 and V is TRBV30; a possible D gene is TRBD2 (5 bases). The CDR3 is 13 amino acids. Germline values: CDR1 GTSNPN, CDR2 SVGIG (reference sequence). The V end was cut by 3 bases, the J end by 3 bases, with 12 bases between. The CDR3 protein is CAWSPSSGYEQYF. DNA of the CDR3: TGTGCCTGGAGCCCGTCGAGCGGCTACGAGCAGTACTTC.

The chain couples TRBV19 to TRBJ1-4; TRBD1 is a possible D gene (5 bases). Looked up from germline, CDR1 is LNHDA and CDR2 is SQIVND (reference sequence). CDR3 length equals 14 residues. V lost 3 bases and J 3 bases, leaving 8 bases between the germline ends. The CDR3 sequence is CASSMKGPNEKLFF. CDR3 in DNA: TGTGCCAGTAGTATGAAGGGACCTAATGAAAAACTGTTTTTT.

J is TRBJ1-2 and V is TRBV7-2, with 8 bases fitting TRBD1. The ends lost 1 base at V and 8 bases at J; junction bases unmatched: 3. CDR3 length: 13 amino acids. CDR1 and CDR2 (germline): SGHTA, FQGNSA. CDR3 amino acids: CASSLGQGSGYTF. The CDR3 nucleotides read TGTGCCAGCAGCTTAGGACAGGGGAGCGGCTACACCTTC.

The chain is built from TRBV9 and TRBJ2-5; no definite D call. The CDR3 extends over 13 amino acids. The germline gives CDR1 SGDLS, CDR2 YYNGEE. Between the trimmed V and J ends, which lost 0 bases and 4 bases, there was a span of 7 bases. Written as DNA, the CDR3 is TGTGCCAGCAGCGTAGTGGTAGGAGAGACCCAGTACTTC. This translates into CASSVVVGETQYF.

Note on this clone: Within the sample, other DNA sequences also encode this same CDR3. V is TRBV7-9 and J is TRBJ2-7; D gene unclear. This CDR3 spans 11 amino acids. Germline V gene lookup returns CDR1 SEHNR and CDR2 FQNEAQ (reference sequence). V lost 0 bases, J lost 6 bases, and 3 bases lay in between. The CDR3 sequence is CASSLAGEQYF. The CDR3 DNA reads as TGTGCCAGCAGCTTAGCAGGCGAGCAGTACTTC. The full variable domain, completed using reference TRBV7-9 and TRBJ2-7, is DTGVSQNPRHKITKRGQNVTFRCDPISEHNRLYWYRQTLGQGPEFLTYFQNEAQLEKSRLLSDRFSAERPKGSFSTLEIQRTEQGDSAMYLCASSLAGEQYFGPGTRLTVT.

Concerning this clone itself: Other DNA sequences in this specimen translate into the identical CDR3. This chain uses TRBV27 with TRBJ2-7; weak D call: TRBD2 (6 bases). V was shortened by 5 bases and J by 0 bases, with 17 bases between the two germline ends. Germline CDR1 is MNHEY and CDR2 is SMNVEV (reference sequence). This CDR3 contains 16 residues. For the CDR3, the DNA is TGTGCCAGCAGTCCCAGTAGCGGCCCGATCTCCTACGAGCAGTACTTC. As protein: CASSPSSGPISYEQYF.

The chain carries TRBV30 and TRBJ1-5; D perhaps matches TRBD1 (6 bases). CDR3 size: 14 residues. Between the trimmed V and J ends, which lost 3 bases and 6 bases, there was a span of 15 bases. Per germline, CDR1 GTSNPN and CDR2 SVGIG (reference sequence). This chain's CDR3 is CAWSATGGFQPQHF. CDR3 nucleotides: TGTGCCTGGAGCGCAACGGGGGGCTTTCAGCCCCAGCATTTT. The full variable domain, with the rest looked up from reference TRBV30 and TRBJ1-5, is SQTIHQWPATLVQPVGSPLSLECTVEGTSNPNLYWYRQAAGRGLQLLFYSVGIGQISSEVPQNLSASRPQDRQFILSSKKLLLSDSGFYLCAWSATGGFQPQHFGDGTRLSIL.